The 29 T cell receptor beta chains in this list originate from one sample, sequenced in a study of blood T cell repertoires in COVID-19. Profiled with immunoSEQ multiplex PCR; TCRdb holds only in-frame clones, not every one. The sample holds 100,000 or so clones; around four fifths are singletons and the top ten take 13%. Sequencing was performed on peripheral blood. These TCRs come from a man aged 45 to 65 with active or convalescent COVID-19.

V gene TRBV5-6 combines with J gene TRBJ2-1, with 10 bases lining up with TRBD2. CDR3 length equals 15 residues. CDR1 and CDR2 (germline): SGHDT, YYEEEE. Losses at the gene ends were 6 bases for V and 1 base for J; bases not matched to a gene: 4. CDR3 residues: CASMLAGESYNEQFF. The CDR3 DNA follows: TGTGCCAGCATGCTAGCGGGAGAGTCCTACAATGAGCAGTTCTTC.

In this sample, this clone turned up a few times. The CDR3 reads CASSTTMTPTSGANVLTF. The CDR3 bases are TGTGCCAGCAGCACAACCATGACACCTACCTCTGGGGCCAACGTCCTGACTTTC. The chain recombines TRBV7-8 with TRBJ2-6; no firm D call. In germline, CDR1 is SGHVS, CDR2 FQNEAQ. The CDR3 extends over 18 amino acids. V was trimmed by 5 bases and J by 0 bases, leaving 17 bases between them.

This chain joins TRBV30 and TRBJ1-4; TRBD1 matches at 7 bases. CDR1 and CDR2 (germline): GTSNPN, SVGIG (reference sequence). V lost 0 bases and J lost 3; bases outside the gene matches: 4. CDR3 length: 15 amino acids. The CDR3 loop is CAWSVGGQPNEKLFF. CDR3 bases: TGTGCCTGGAGTGTGGGGGGACAGCCTAATGAAAAACTGTTTTTT. The variable domain in full, completed from reference TRBV30 and TRBJ1-4, reads SQTIHQWPATLVQPVGSPLSLECTVEGTSNPNLYWYRQAAGRGLQLLFYSVGIGQISSEVPQNLSASRPQDRQFILSSKKLLLSDSGFYLCAWSVGGQPNEKLFFGSGTQLSVL.

The chain links TRBV2 to TRBJ2-3; no firm D call. The germline V gene encodes CDR1 SNHLY and CDR2 FYNNEI. V shed 4 bases and J shed 10 bases, with 15 bases lying between them. The CDR3 contains 13 residues. The CDR3 DNA reads as TGTGCCAGCAGTGTTGCGATATCAATCCCGCAGTATTTT. Encoded protein: CASSVAISIPQYF. Filled out from reference TRBV2 and TRBJ2-3, the complete variable domain reads EPEVTQTPSHQVTQMGQEVILRCVPISNHLYFYWYRQILGQKVEFLVSFYNNEISEKSEIFDDQFSVERPDGSNFTLKIRSTKLEDSAMYFCASSVAISIPQYFGPGTRLTVL.

The chain carries TRBV29-1 and TRBJ1-2, with 7 bases identical to TRBD1. V lost 1 base to trimming and J lost 7 bases; unmatched junction nucleotides: 6. Germline V gives CDR1 SQVTM, CDR2 ANQGSEA. The CDR3 length is 13 residues. The CDR3, as DNA: TGCAGCGTTGAAGTGGACAGGTTGTCTGGCTACACCTTC. This sequence encodes CSVEVDRLSGYTF.

The chain recombines TRBV5-4 with TRBJ2-2, with TRBD2 identical over 14 bases. Germline-derived CDR1 and CDR2 are SGHNT and YYREEE (reference sequence). V dropped 3 bases and J dropped 1; count of bases not matched to a gene: 2. This CDR3 contains 17 residues. The CDR3 reads CASSYGTSGGNTGELFF. DNA for the CDR3: TGTGCCAGCAGCTATGGGACTAGCGGGGGGAACACCGGGGAGCTGTTTTTT.

V and J are TRBV18 and TRBJ1-3; TRBD1 might be the D (6 bases). The CDR3 is 15 residues long. Germline CDR1 reads KGHSH; CDR2 reads LQKENI. The germline V and J ends were trimmed by 3 bases and 6 bases, with 15 bases remaining between them. DNA for the CDR3: TGTGCCAGCTCACCTTTTAAGGACAGTACAAACACCATATATTTT. Translated: CASSPFKDSTNTIYF.

The V and J genes are TRBV5-4 and TRBJ2-3; 8 bases align to TRBD2. V shed 4 bases and J 6 bases; nucleotides not matched to a gene: 10. Germline CDR1 is SGHNT and CDR2 is YYREEE (reference sequence). This CDR3 has 15 amino acids. CDR3 region: CASSAPSGSWDTQYF. In nucleotides, the CDR3 is TGTGCCAGCAGCGCGCCCAGCGGGAGCTGGGATACGCAGTATTTT.

The rearrangement links TRBV10-1 to TRBJ2-3; tentatively, D is TRBD2 (5 bases). This CDR3 has 15 residues. Germline values: CDR1 WNHNN, CDR2 SYGVQD (reference sequence). Trimming took 3 bases from V and 0 from J, leaving 10 bases between them. This chain's CDR3 is CASSEKRTSTDTQYF. CDR3 sequence (DNA): TGCGCCAGCAGTGAAAAAAGGACTAGCACAGATACGCAGTATTTT.

This chain links TRBV10-3 with TRBJ2-3; 7 positions match TRBD2. The ends lost 6 bases at V and 6 bases at J; junction bases unmatched: 18. The germline V gene has CDR1 ENHRY and CDR2 SYGVKD. The CDR3 length is 17 residues. The CDR3 is CAISGSLAERTSDTQYF. The CDR3 DNA reads as TGTGCCATCAGCGGGTCCCTAGCGGAGCGCACGTCCGATACGCAGTATTTT.

This rearrangement joins TRBV29-1 to TRBJ2-1; TRBD2 is a possible D gene (6 bases). Trimming took off 5 bases at V and 9 bases at J, with 11 bases between the two ends. In germline, CDR1 is SQVTM, CDR2 ANQGSEA. The CDR3 consists of 11 residues. The CDR3 DNA reads TGCAGCGTTTGGTTCGGGGGTGAGCAGTTCTTC. Its translation is CSVWFGGEQFF.

The gene calls are TRBV19 and TRBJ1-5; TRBD1 matches 9 bases. The germline gives CDR1 LNHDA, CDR2 SQIVND (reference sequence). With V trimmed by 5 bases and J by 5 bases, 7 bases remained unmatched. This CDR3 contains 15 residues. The CDR3 DNA follows: TGTGCCAGTAGTCTGGACAGGGGTATGTATCAGCCCCAGCATTTT. Amino acids: CASSLDRGMYQPQHF. The complete variable domain, with remaining parts taken from reference TRBV19 and TRBJ1-5, reads DGGITQSPKYLFRKEGQNVTLSCEQNLNHDAMYWYRQDPGQGLRLIYYSQIVNDFQKGDIAEGYSVSREKKESFPLTVTSAQKNPTAFYLCASSLDRGMYQPQHFGDGTRLSIL.

The gene calls are TRBV7-9 and TRBJ2-3; possible D gene TRBD2, 5 bases. Germline V gene data show CDR1 as SEHNR and CDR2 as FQNEAQ (reference sequence). The CDR3 totals 14 residues. V was cut by 1 base and J by 8 bases, with 13 bases left in between. CDR3 bases: TGTGCCAGCAGCTTAGTTAACGCCGAGGGTACGCAGTATTTT. This translates into CASSLVNAEGTQYF. Using reference TRBV7-9 and TRBJ2-3 for the parts outside the CDR3, the full variable domain is DTGVSQNPRHKITKRGQNVTFRCDPISEHNRLYWYRQTLGQGPEFLTYFQNEAQLEKSRLLSDRFSAERPKGSFSTLEIQRTEQGDSAMYLCASSLVNAEGTQYFGPGTRLTVL.

This clone appeared a few times. V gene TRBV7-9 combines with J gene TRBJ2-1, with 10 bases matching TRBD2. The junction had 6 bases not matched to a gene; V was cut back by 5 bases and J by 5 bases. This CDR3 spans 15 amino acids. Germline loops: CDR1 SEHNR, CDR2 FQNEAQ (reference sequence). The CDR3 DNA is TGTGCCAGCAGCCGAAGCGGGAGGGCAAACAATGAGCAGTTCTTC. This translates into CASSRSGRANNEQFF.

The rearrangement uses TRBV4-1 and TRBJ1-4; no clear D gene. Germline values: CDR1 MGHRA, CDR2 YSYEKL. The CDR3 spans 17 residues. Trimming shortened V by 1 base and J by 5 bases, and 17 bases separated the two germline ends. The CDR3 sequence is CASSQGTAGNSNEKLFF. In DNA, the CDR3 is TGCGCCAGCAGCCAAGGGACTGCCGGGAATAGCAATGAAAAACTGTTTTTT.

The rearrangement links TRBV3-1 (or the pseudogene TRBV3-2) to TRBJ2-7; 7 nucleotides align to TRBD2. Germline V CDR1 and CDR2: LGHDT, YNNKEL (reference sequence). V dropped 6 bases and J dropped 1; count of bases not matched to a gene: 6. The CDR3 runs 14 residues. CDR3 coding DNA: TGTGCCAGCAGTACCAGCGGGACGTCCTACGAGCAGTACTTC. Protein: CASSTSGTSYEQYF.

This clone was detected a few times. The V gene is TRBV20-1, the J gene TRBJ2-3; D remains ambiguous. The CDR3 is made up of 13 amino acids. From germline, CDR1 is DFQATT and CDR2 SNEGSKA (reference sequence). Trimming took off 3 bases at V and 6 bases at J, with 13 bases between the two ends. The CDR3: CSASRPRADTQYF. CDR3 nucleotides: TGCAGTGCTAGTCGCCCAAGAGCTGATACGCAGTATTTT.

This clone was recorded once. V and J are TRBV7-9 and TRBJ2-5; 12 bases map to TRBD2. Trimming removed 5 bases from V and 5 bases from J; junction bases left unmatched: 9. Germline V gives CDR1 SEHNR, CDR2 FQNEAQ (reference sequence). The CDR3 has 16 residues. DNA of the CDR3: TGTGCCAGCAGCGCCCCTAGCGGGAGGGCCAGGGAGACCCAGTACTTC. Translation: CASSAPSGRARETQYF.

The chain carries TRBV5-1 and TRBJ2-3; no definite D call. Germline CDR1 SGHRS, CDR2 YFSETQ. Trimming took 3 bases from V and 5 from J, leaving 13 bases between them. There are 14 residues in the CDR3. Here the CDR3 reads CASSSEQPGDTQYF. The DNA of the CDR3 is TGCGCCAGCAGCTCAGAACAGCCCGGAGATACGCAGTATTTT.

This clone was detected a few times. The chain uses TRBV29-1 and TRBJ2-7, with 9 bases matching TRBD2. The CDR3 loop spans 13 amino acids. The germline V gene encodes CDR1 SQVTM and CDR2 ANQGSEA. V lost 3 bases and J lost 2; bases outside the gene matches: 2. The CDR3 nucleotides read TGCAGCGTTGACGCTAGCGGGACCTACGAGCAGTACTTC. Its translation: CSVDASGTYEQYF.

The chain employs TRBV11-3 and TRBJ2-1; 7 bases map to TRBD1. V lost 6 bases, J lost 0 bases, and 2 bases stayed unmatched. The germline V gene encodes CDR1 SGHNT and CDR2 YENEEA. The CDR3 loop spans 14 amino acids. CDR3 loop: CASRRDSSYNEQFF. CDR3 DNA sequence: TGTGCCAGCAGAAGGGACAGCTCCTACAATGAGCAGTTCTTC.

The J gene is TRBJ1-6, the V gene TRBV9; a possible D gene is TRBD1 (6 bases). CDR1 and CDR2 (germline): SGDLS, YYNGEE. The V and J ends lost 3 bases and 14 bases respectively, with 15 bases between them. CDR3 length equals 13 residues. CDR3 sequence reads: CASSERQDGTLHF. The CDR3 DNA reads TGTGCCAGCAGCGAGAGACAGGACGGAACCCTCCACTTT.

The genes are TRBV12-3 or TRBV12-4 and TRBJ1-1, with no clear D. CDR3 length: 13 residues. Trimming took off 7 bases at V and 5 bases at J, with 14 bases between the two ends. In DNA form, the CDR3 reads TGTGCCAGCAATAGGCAGCGCGGTACTGAAGCTTTCTTT. As protein: CASNRQRGTEAFF.

The CDR3 loop reads CASSPGHTTNEKLFF. In DNA form, the CDR3 reads TGCGCCAGCAGTCCTGGACACACAACTAATGAAAAACTGTTTTTT. The chain couples TRBV10-1 to TRBJ1-4; tentative D call: TRBD1 (5 bases). This CDR3 has 15 amino acids. V was trimmed by 5 bases and J by 0 bases, leaving 10 bases between them. CDR1 WNHNN and CDR2 SYGVQD come from the germline V gene (reference sequence).

The V and J genes are TRBV2 and TRBJ2-1, with D possibly TRBD2 on 5 matching bases. Germline-derived CDR1 and CDR2 are SNHLY and FYNNEI. CDR3 length: 11 amino acids. The V gene lost 3 bases and the J gene lost 12 bases, with 9 bases spanning the gap. CDR3 residues: CASSDRDLQFF. The CDR3 nucleotides read TGTGCCAGCAGTGACCGGGATCTGCAGTTCTTC.

CDR3 protein: CASSLDRDRGLGYNEQFF. The CDR3 region has the DNA TGTGCCAGCAGCTTAGACCGGGACAGGGGGCTTGGTTACAATGAGCAGTTCTTC. V gene TRBV7-3 combines with J gene TRBJ2-1; 12 nucleotides line up with TRBD1. The junction had 9 bases not matched to a gene; V was cut back by 2 bases and J by 4 bases. Germline loops: CDR1 SGHTA, CDR2 FQGTGA. The CDR3 has 18 amino acids.

The chain recombines TRBV29-1 with TRBJ2-7; D is possibly TRBD1 (5 bases). The length of the CDR3 is 12 residues. The germline CDR1 and CDR2 sequences are SQVTM and ANQGSEA. Trimming removed 6 bases from V and 5 bases from J, with 14 bases in between. In nucleotides, the CDR3 is TGCAGCGTCGAAAGTCAGGGAAACGAGCAGTACTTC. It codes for CSVESQGNEQYF.

This chain connects TRBV6-6 to TRBJ1-3; 8 bases match TRBD1. The CDR3 length is 16 residues. After removal of 6 bases from V and 4 bases from J, the junction contained 11 bases not matched to a gene. Germline loops: CDR1 MNHNY, CDR2 SVGAGI (reference sequence). In DNA, the CDR3 is TGTGCCAGCAGGGGAAGGACAGGGTGGAGGGGAAACACCATATATTTT. Protein product: CASRGRTGWRGNTIYF.

V gene TRBV14 combines with J gene TRBJ2-5; no clear D. Germline V gives CDR1 SGHDN, CDR2 FVKESK. Trimming left V 3 bases short and J 4 bases short, with 12 bases between. CDR3 length: 14 residues. The CDR3 is CASSHFPAIETQYF. The CDR3 DNA sequence: TGTGCCAGCAGCCACTTCCCAGCGATAGAGACCCAGTACTTC.